The 2 T cell receptor beta chains reported below all come from one sample, sequenced in a study of regulatory T cells in long-lasting Graves disease. Assembly of TCR beta libraries relied on iRepertoire HTBI primers together with Arm-PCR of CDR3 regions. TCRdb re-called the multiplex PCR reads through MiXCR, storing one row per CDR3 protein. The table includes around 300,000 distinct CDR3 sequences, 20% to 25% detected once. Time point given: persistent/refractory GD, antithyroid drugs over 5 years with positive TRAb. The TCR library was made from RNA that had been extracted from PBMCs in TRIzol. Specimen: peripheral blood mononuclear cells (PBMCs), collected when the disease was refractory, from a patient treated with antithyroid drugs. The receptors derive from a female donor with Graves disease.

This clonotype was recorded at least ten times. The chain couples TRBV27 to TRBJ1-5, with D uncertain. Germline V lookup: CDR1 MNHEY, CDR2 SMNVEV (reference sequence). The CDR3 length is 10 residues. Trimming pared 4 bases from V and 7 bases from J, leaving 2 bases between. CDR3 nucleotides: TGTGCCAGCAGTTCCCAGCCCCAGCATTTT. Protein product: CASSSQPQHF.

The chain carries TRBV7-8 and TRBJ2-7; tentative D call: TRBD2 (5 bases). CDR1 SGHVS and CDR2 FQNEAQ come from the germline V gene. Trimming took 9 bases from V and 0 from J, leaving 15 bases between them. This CDR3 contains 14 residues. The CDR3 DNA follows: TGTGCCAGTCGCACGGGAATTAGCTCCTACGAGCAGTACTTC. Translation gives CASRTGISSYEQYF.